These T cell receptor beta chains were read from a single sample in a study of CD8 T cells in Susac syndrome. TCRdb re-analysed the immunoSEQ multiplex PCR reads in MiXCR, keeping a single row per CDR3 protein. The sample holds more than 75,000 distinct CDR3 sequences, just under 95% seen once. The sequencing input was CD8+ T cells from PBMCs. Receptors were obtained from a human donor in good health. CDR3s include the opening cysteine and the closing phenylalanine or tryptophan. Each record gives: V gene, J gene, clone size, D gene, CDR3 DNA, CDR3 protein. D genes are given only for firm matches. Size values are once, few and many counts, or a class for expanded clones, and some rows have none.

V gene: TRBV20-1; J gene: TRBJ2-1; clone size: once; D gene: .; CDR3 DNA: TGCAGTGCTCGATACCGACAGGAAAGCTCCTACAATGAGCAGTTCTTC; CDR3 protein: CSARYRQESSYNEQFF
V gene: TRBV6-5; J gene: TRBJ2-7; clone size: .; D gene: TRBD1; CDR3 DNA: TGTGCCAGCAGTCCCGACAGGGTCAACGAGCAGTACTTC; CDR3 protein: CASSPDRVNEQYF
V gene: TRBV9; J gene: TRBJ2-3; clone size: .; D gene: TRBD2; CDR3 DNA: TGTGCCAGCGGCGTACACGGGGGGGACACAGATACGCAGTATTTT; CDR3 protein: CASGVHGGDTDTQYF
V gene: TRBV20-1; J gene: TRBJ2-1; clone size: .; D gene: TRBD2; CDR3 DNA: TGCAGTGCTAGCCCAGCGGGAGTGGCCTACAATGAGCAGTTCTTC; CDR3 protein: CSASPAGVAYNEQFF
V gene: TRBV6-5; J gene: TRBJ2-2; clone size: .; D gene: TRBD2; CDR3 DNA: TGTGCCAGCAGTTACGGCCTAGCGGGTACCGGGGAGCTGTTTTTT; CDR3 protein: CASSYGLAGTGELFF
V gene: TRBV7-9; J gene: TRBJ2-5; clone size: .; D gene: .; CDR3 DNA: TGTGCCAGCAGCTTAGCCCCAGGTGGGGAGACCCAGTACTTC; CDR3 protein: CASSLAPGGETQYF
V gene: TRBV3-1; J gene: TRBJ2-7; clone size: .; D gene: .; CDR3 DNA: TGTGCCAGCAGCCTCCAGGAGGGGAGCTCCTACGAGCAGTACTTC; CDR3 protein: CASSLQEGSSYEQYF
V gene: TRBV5-6; J gene: TRBJ2-3; clone size: once; D gene: TRBD1; CDR3 DNA: TGTGCCAGCAGCTTGGGGGCAGGGGGATCCGATACGCAGTATTTT; CDR3 protein: CASSLGAGGSDTQYF
V gene: TRBV5-4; J gene: TRBJ2-1; clone size: .; D gene: .; CDR3 DNA: TGTGCCAGCAGCTTGCCTAGAGCGGCCGGTATTAAGGAGCAGTTCTTC; CDR3 protein: CASSLPRAAGIKEQFF
V gene: TRBV4-1; J gene: TRBJ1-5; clone size: .; D gene: .; CDR3 DNA: TGCGCCAGCAGTGATGCGGTTCGGGTGGACCAGCCCCAGCATTTT; CDR3 protein: CASSDAVRVDQPQHF
V gene: TRBV7-8; J gene: TRBJ1-4; clone size: .; D gene: TRBD1; CDR3 DNA: TGTGCCAGCAGCCTCCGGGACAGGGCCCCTAATGAAAAACTGTTTTTT; CDR3 protein: CASSLRDRAPNEKLFF
V gene: TRBV27; J gene: TRBJ1-4; clone size: .; D gene: .; CDR3 DNA: TGTGCCAGCAGTTTCCTGCCGACTACCGGGGTGGAAAAACTGTTTTTT; CDR3 protein: CASSFLPTTGVEKLFF
V gene: TRBV27; J gene: TRBJ1-5; clone size: .; D gene: TRBD1; CDR3 DNA: TGTGCCAGCAGTCTACAGGGGGGCAATCAGCCCCAGCATTTT; CDR3 protein: CASSLQGGNQPQHF
V gene: TRBV2; J gene: TRBJ1-1; clone size: .; D gene: TRBD1; CDR3 DNA: TGTGCCAGCAGTGAGTACAGGGGAGTGAACACTGAAGCTTTCTTT; CDR3 protein: CASSEYRGVNTEAFF
V gene: TRBV29-1; J gene: TRBJ2-5; clone size: .; D gene: .; CDR3 DNA: TGCAGCGTTGAGGAGGGGCGGGAGACCCAGTACTTC; CDR3 protein: CSVEEGRETQYF
V gene: TRBV5-5; J gene: TRBJ2-2; clone size: .; D gene: .; CDR3 DNA: TGTGCCAGCAGCTTGGAACAGGGGAGGGTATACGGGGAGCTGTTTTTT; CDR3 protein: CASSLEQGRVYGELFF
V gene: TRBV19; J gene: TRBJ2-2; clone size: .; D gene: .; CDR3 DNA: TGTGCCAGTAGTTTAGTTGGGGTGAGCACCGGGGAGCTGTTTTTT; CDR3 protein: CASSLVGVSTGELFF
V gene: TRBV4-3; J gene: TRBJ1-2; clone size: .; D gene: .; CDR3 DNA: TGCGCCAGCAGCCAAGATTCCACGGGGTATGGCTACACCTTC; CDR3 protein: CASSQDSTGYGYTF
V gene: TRBV20-1; J gene: TRBJ1-6; clone size: .; D gene: TRBD1; CDR3 DNA: TGCAGTGCTAGAGAGGAGGGGCAGGGGGTATCACCCCTCCACTTT; CDR3 protein: CSAREEGQGVSPLHF
V gene: TRBV4-1; J gene: TRBJ2-5; clone size: .; D gene: .; CDR3 DNA: TGCGCCACAGCTCGGGACCTAAAGGGGGAGACCCAGTACTTC; CDR3 protein: CATARDLKGETQYF
V gene: TRBV5-6; J gene: TRBJ1-2; clone size: .; D gene: .; CDR3 DNA: TGTGCCAGCAGCTTGAACGGGGTCTATGGCTACACCTTC; CDR3 protein: CASSLNGVYGYTF
V gene: TRBV6-5; J gene: TRBJ2-1; clone size: once; D gene: TRBD1; CDR3 DNA: TGTGCCAGCAGTTATTTCGGGACAGGGCCCTACAATGAGCAGTTCTTC; CDR3 protein: CASSYFGTGPYNEQFF
V gene: TRBV27; J gene: TRBJ1-2; clone size: .; D gene: TRBD1; CDR3 DNA: TGTGCCAGCAGTCTCTCCCGACAGGGAGGAGATGGCTACACCTTC; CDR3 protein: CASSLSRQGGDGYTF
V gene: TRBV20-1; J gene: TRBJ2-2; clone size: .; D gene: .; CDR3 DNA: TGCAGTGCTCCTGACTTTAGTGCGGAGAACACCGGGGAGCTGTTTTTT; CDR3 protein: CSAPDFSAENTGELFF
V gene: TRBV5-1; J gene: TRBJ2-3; clone size: .; D gene: .; CDR3 DNA: TGCGCCAGCAGCCCGAACGGACTCGGCCGGGGCACAGATACGCAGTATTTT; CDR3 protein: CASSPNGLGRGTDTQYF
V gene: TRBV7-6; J gene: TRBJ1-1; clone size: .; D gene: .; CDR3 DNA: TGTGCCAGCAGCTCTATCGACCGAGACACTGAAGCTTTCTTT; CDR3 protein: CASSSIDRDTEAFF
V gene: TRBV5-6; J gene: TRBJ2-7; clone size: .; D gene: .; CDR3 DNA: TGTGCCAGCAGCTTGTCTCAAGGGTACGAGCAGTACTTC; CDR3 protein: CASSLSQGYEQYF
V gene: TRBV27; J gene: TRBJ1-5; clone size: .; D gene: .; CDR3 DNA: TGTGCCAGCAGTTTATGGGGGGGGAAGCCCCAGCATTTT; CDR3 protein: CASSLWGGKPQHF
V gene: TRBV20-1; J gene: TRBJ1-6; clone size: .; D gene: TRBD1; CDR3 DNA: TGCAGTGCCAGAGGCAACAGGGGCGCCAGAAATTCACCCCTCCACTTT; CDR3 protein: CSARGNRGARNSPLHF
V gene: TRBV20-1; J gene: TRBJ2-3; clone size: .; D gene: TRBD2; CDR3 DNA: TGCAGTGCTACCGGGACTAGCCCCCCAGATACGCAGTATTTT; CDR3 protein: CSATGTSPPDTQYF
V gene: TRBV30; J gene: TRBJ1-5; clone size: .; D gene: .; CDR3 DNA: TGTGCCTGGAGTGAAGGATACAATCAGCCCCAGCATTTT; CDR3 protein: CAWSEGYNQPQHF
V gene: TRBV2; J gene: TRBJ2-3; clone size: .; D gene: TRBD2; CDR3 DNA: TGTGCCAGCAGACTAGCGGGGGCCTACACAGATACGCAGTATTTT; CDR3 protein: CASRLAGAYTDTQYF
V gene: TRBV19; J gene: TRBJ2-6; clone size: .; D gene: .; CDR3 DNA: TGTGCCAGTAGTCCACGAGAGGGACTCTCTCGCTACGTCCTGACTTTC; CDR3 protein: CASSPREGLSRYVLTF
V gene: TRBV24-1; J gene: TRBJ2-2; clone size: .; D gene: .; CDR3 DNA: TGTGCCACCAGTGACCCCGGGCGGGCCGGGGAGCTGTTTTTT; CDR3 protein: CATSDPGRAGELFF
V gene: TRBV7-9; J gene: TRBJ2-1; clone size: .; D gene: .; CDR3 DNA: TGTGCCAGCAGCTTAGTGGGCTGGGGTCATGAGCAGTTCTTC; CDR3 protein: CASSLVGWGHEQFF
V gene: TRBV5-1; J gene: TRBJ1-5; clone size: once; D gene: .; CDR3 DNA: TGCGCCAGCAGCTGGAGCGGGGGGCTGGAGCAGCCCCAGCATTTT; CDR3 protein: CASSWSGGLEQPQHF
V gene: TRBV7-9; J gene: TRBJ2-1; clone size: .; D gene: TRBD2; CDR3 DNA: TGTGCCAGCAGCTCCGGGACTAGCGGCGCTTCCTACAATGAGCAGTTCTTC; CDR3 protein: CASSSGTSGASYNEQFF
V gene: TRBV9; J gene: TRBJ2-1; clone size: .; D gene: TRBD2; CDR3 DNA: TGTGCCAGCAGCGGACCCGGGACTAGCGGGTACAATGAGCAGTTCTTC; CDR3 protein: CASSGPGTSGYNEQFF
V gene: TRBV19; J gene: TRBJ2-3; clone size: .; D gene: .; CDR3 DNA: TGTGCCAGTAGCCTCGGACGGGAAGGTGTTATCACAGATACGCAGTATTTT; CDR3 protein: CASSLGREGVITDTQYF
V gene: TRBV7-9; J gene: TRBJ2-5; clone size: once; D gene: .; CDR3 DNA: TGTGCCAGCAGCCAAAGCGGACACCAAGAGACCCAGTACTTC; CDR3 protein: CASSQSGHQETQYF
V gene: TRBV20-1; J gene: TRBJ1-5; clone size: .; D gene: TRBD1; CDR3 DNA: TGCAGTGCTAGACCCGGGACAGGGGTCAATCAGCCCCAGCATTTT; CDR3 protein: CSARPGTGVNQPQHF
V gene: TRBV20-1; J gene: TRBJ2-7; clone size: .; D gene: TRBD1; CDR3 DNA: TGCAGTGCTAGAAACGGGGACAGGAGCTACGAGCAGTACTTC; CDR3 protein: CSARNGDRSYEQYF
V gene: TRBV13; J gene: TRBJ1-2; clone size: .; D gene: TRBD1; CDR3 DNA: TGTGCCACCAGACAGGGGACGGACTATGGCTACACCTTC; CDR3 protein: CATRQGTDYGYTF
V gene: TRBV13; J gene: TRBJ2-4; clone size: once; D gene: .; CDR3 DNA: TGTGCCAGCAGCTCGTTCACGGTAGCCAAAAACATTCAGTACTTC; CDR3 protein: CASSSFTVAKNIQYF
V gene: TRBV13; J gene: TRBJ1-2; clone size: .; D gene: .; CDR3 DNA: TGTGCCAGCAGCTTAGGCCTGAGACAGATTAACTATGGCTACACCTTC; CDR3 protein: CASSLGLRQINYGYTF
V gene: TRBV7-9; J gene: TRBJ2-1; clone size: .; D gene: TRBD2; CDR3 DNA: TGTGCCAGCAGCCAAAGCCCCGGGAGGAACCCTCTCTCCTACAATGAGCAGTTCTTC; CDR3 protein: CASSQSPGRNPLSYNEQFF
V gene: TRBV25-1; J gene: TRBJ2-7; clone size: once; D gene: .; CDR3 DNA: TGTGCAAGCAGCACCCTATCCTACGAGCAGTACTTC; CDR3 protein: CASSTLSYEQYF
V gene: TRBV20-1; J gene: TRBJ1-5; clone size: .; D gene: .; CDR3 DNA: TGCAGTGCGACTGACAACGAGTGGCGTGGATCCAATCAGCCCCAGCATTTT; CDR3 protein: CSATDNEWRGSNQPQHF
V gene: TRBV5-1; J gene: TRBJ1-2; clone size: .; D gene: .; CDR3 DNA: TGCGCCAGCAGCGTAGATCCCCCTGGCTACACCTTC; CDR3 protein: CASSVDPPGYTF
V gene: TRBV25-1; J gene: TRBJ1-2; clone size: .; D gene: .; CDR3 DNA: TGTGCCAGCAGCCCCGGGCTCTCCTATGGCTACACCTTC; CDR3 protein: CASSPGLSYGYTF
V gene: TRBV5-1; J gene: TRBJ2-1; clone size: .; D gene: .; CDR3 DNA: TGCGCCAGCAGCTTGAACCCCGATGAGCAGTTCTTC; CDR3 protein: CASSLNPDEQFF
V gene: TRBV9; J gene: TRBJ1-2; clone size: .; D gene: .; CDR3 DNA: TGTGCCAGCAGCGGTGACAACGACTATGGCTACACCTTC; CDR3 protein: CASSGDNDYGYTF
V gene: TRBV27; J gene: TRBJ2-1; clone size: .; D gene: .; CDR3 DNA: TGTGCCAGCAGTTTAAATATGAATGAGCAGTTCTTC; CDR3 protein: CASSLNMNEQFF
V gene: TRBV20-1; J gene: TRBJ2-7; clone size: .; D gene: .; CDR3 DNA: TGCAGTGCTAGTGGTGGTTGGGAGCAGTACTTC; CDR3 protein: CSASGGWEQYF
V gene: TRBV7-9; J gene: TRBJ2-5; clone size: once; D gene: TRBD2; CDR3 DNA: TGTGCCAGCAGCCCATTGACTAGCGGGAACCCAACGGCCCAGTACTTC; CDR3 protein: CASSPLTSGNPTAQYF